Presented here are 14 T cell receptor beta chains from one specimen sequenced in a study of shared T cell receptors in the human thymus. Data came from immunoSEQ multiplex PCR; TCRdb stores just in-frame clones and leaves some out. Of hundreds of thousands of clones listed, approximately 87% are singletons. In addition, the sample was reused for a study of human thymus T cells.

The sequencing input was thymocytes. The receptors here all came from a boy less than two years old with a congenital heart defect.

The chain carries TRBV28 and TRBJ1-1; D uncertain. CDR1 and CDR2 (germline): MDHEN, SYDVKM. The CDR3 sequence is 14 residues long. V lost 5 bases and J 7 bases, leaving 17 bases between the germline ends. CDR3 sequence (DNA): TGTGCCAGCAGTGCGCCCTGTCCACGGAGTGAAGCTTTCTTT. It encodes CASSAPCPRSEAFF.

This chain uses TRBV14 with TRBJ2-1; TRBD1 agrees at 7 bases. The CDR3 length is 15 residues. V trimming: 4 bases; J trimming: 7 bases; junction bases outside the gene matches: 10. Germline V gene lookup returns CDR1 SGHDN and CDR2 FVKESK. CDR3 amino acids: CASSPRQGVGNEQFF. The CDR3 region has the DNA TGTGCCAGCAGCCCGCGACAGGGTGTTGGGAATGAGCAGTTCTTC.

The chain couples TRBV6-6 to TRBJ2-1; D remains ambiguous. The CDR3 extends over 14 amino acids. Trimming pared 7 bases from V and 0 bases from J, leaving 10 bases between. CDR1 and CDR2 (germline): MNHNY, SVGAGI (reference sequence). The CDR3 region has the DNA TGTGCCAGCATTTCGCGGAGCTCCTACAATGAGCAGTTCTTC. Translated: CASISRSSYNEQFF.

This clone was counted a single time. The genes are TRBV4-3 and TRBJ2-2; 10 positions match TRBD2. The length of the CDR3 is 20 residues. Germline assignment: CDR1 LGHNA and CDR2 YSLEER. V lost 0 bases to trimming and J lost 4 bases; unmatched junction nucleotides: 14. Here the CDR3 reads CASSQERASGSPHCTGELFF. The CDR3 DNA reads TGCGCCAGCAGCCAAGAACGGGCTAGCGGGAGTCCCCACTGCACCGGGGAGCTGTTTTTT.

The rearrangement uses TRBV28 and TRBJ2-4, with 9 bases identical to TRBD1. The CDR3 is 16 residues long. CDR1 is MDHEN and CDR2 is SYDVKM in the germline V gene. V shed 3 bases, J shed 3 bases, and the junction held 6 bases outside the gene matches. The CDR3 loop reads CASSFYRGLVKNIQYF. The CDR3 coding sequence is TGTGCCAGCAGTTTCTACAGGGGGCTAGTCAAAAACATTCAGTACTTC.

The chain has TRBV14 and TRBJ2-7; D is possibly TRBD1 (6 bases). This CDR3 has 14 amino acids. Between the trimmed V and J ends, which lost 4 bases and 0 bases, there was a span of 10 bases. CDR1 and CDR2 (germline): SGHDN, FVKESK. CDR3 sequence reads: CASSPGHPSYEQYF. CDR3 nucleotide sequence: TGTGCCAGCAGCCCGGGACATCCCTCCTACGAGCAGTACTTC.

The CDR3 spells CASSLGRQLAKNIQYF. The CDR3 region has the DNA TGTGCCAGCAGCTTGGGGCGTCAACTAGCCAAAAACATTCAGTACTTC. This rearrangement joins TRBV7-3 to TRBJ2-4; weak D call: TRBD1 (5 bases). The V end lost 3 bases, the J end lost 0 bases, and 12 bases lay between the germline ends. Looked up from germline, CDR1 is SGHTA and CDR2 is FQGTGA. The CDR3 has 16 amino acids.

This clone was counted a few times. The chain joins TRBV28 to TRBJ1-4; TRBD1 matches at 8 bases. V trimming: 2 bases; J trimming: 7 bases; junction bases outside the gene matches: 3. The CDR3 sequence is 14 residues long. Looked up from germline, CDR1 is MDHEN and CDR2 is SYDVKM. The CDR3 DNA follows: TGTGCCAGCAGTTTAAGGCAGGGGGCTGAAAAACTGTTTTTT. Translated, it gives CASSLRQGAEKLFF.

A single count supports this clone. This chain connects TRBV6-5 to TRBJ1-2; 7 nucleotides line up with TRBD1. The CDR3 consists of 11 residues. The germline V gene encodes CDR1 MNHEY and CDR2 SVGAGI. V shed 6 bases and J 6 bases; nucleotides not matched to a gene: 1. The CDR3 loop is CASSGTDGYTF. The CDR3 DNA follows: TGTGCCAGCAGCGGGACAGATGGCTACACCTTC.

CDR3 nucleotides: TGTGCCAGCAGTTCGGAGCCATTGAACTATGGCTACACCTTC. Translation gives CASSSEPLNYGYTF. The chain is built from TRBV28 and TRBJ1-2; D is uncertain. With 4 bases removed from V and 2 bases from J, the gap between germline ends came to 11 bases. The CDR3 consists of 14 residues. The germline gives CDR1 MDHEN, CDR2 SYDVKM.

The rearrangement uses TRBV2 and TRBJ2-5, with D possibly being TRBD2 (5 bases). This CDR3 is 14 amino acids long. The V end was cut by 7 bases, the J end by 3 bases, with 15 bases between. The germline gives CDR1 SNHLY, CDR2 FYNNEI. CDR3 sequence reads: CASIQRERKETQYF. DNA of the CDR3: TGTGCCAGCATTCAGAGGGAGAGGAAAGAGACCCAGTACTTC.

This rearrangement joins TRBV6-5 to TRBJ2-4, with a possible D match to TRBD1 (7 bases). Germline CDR1 is MNHEY and CDR2 is SVGAGI. V shed 4 bases and J shed 6 bases, with 16 bases lying between them. This CDR3 spans 15 amino acids. This CDR3 is CASSSAGQNGNIQYF. CDR3 DNA sequence: TGTGCCAGCAGTTCCGCGGGACAGAACGGAAACATTCAGTACTTC.

The chain links TRBV11-1 to TRBJ2-3; 7 positions match TRBD2. V gave up 3 bases and J gave up 1 base; unmatched junction bases: 4. There are 15 residues in the CDR3. Germline V lookup: CDR1 SGHAT, CDR2 FQDESV (reference sequence). The DNA of the CDR3 is TGTGCCAGCAGCTTGGAGCGGGACTGCACAGATACGCAGTATTTT. Protein sequence: CASSLERDCTDTQYF.

The chain employs TRBV6-5 and TRBJ1-5; TRBD1 aligns across 9 bases. Germline V gene data show CDR1 as MNHEY and CDR2 as SVGAGI. The V segment lost 6 bases and the J segment 3 bases; nucleotides outside the gene matches: 6. This CDR3 has 15 amino acids. The DNA for the CDR3 is TGTGCCAGCAGCTCCCGACAGGGGGACAATCAGCCCCAGCATTTT. Translation: CASSSRQGDNQPQHF.